This T cell receptor (beta chain) was identified during a study of cytomegalovirus exposure and HLA in healthy donors. The donors were part of the validation cohort of fewer than 150 subjects. That cohort was separate from the first cohort, which comprised 550 to 750 subjects. Study-level results: The investigators catalogued 160 or so TCR beta chains as cytomegalovirus-associated.

Worth noting for this clone: Its specificity is not known.

Clones were sequenced by immunoSEQ multiplex PCR, and TCRdb holds only the in-frame ones, with some missing. The table has about 83,000 clones, approximately 96% seen once. The CDR3 length is 13 residues. Germline-derived CDR1 and CDR2 are SGHKS and YYEKEE (reference sequence). Trimming stripped 0 bases from V and 8 bases from J, with 10 bases between. Sequenced: PBMCs. The source is a woman under 30 in good health and CMV-seronegative. The genes are TRBV5-5 and TRBJ2-3; no clear D. The CDR3 region is CASSLDGSGTQYF. CDR3 coding DNA: TGTGCCAGCAGCTTGGACGGTTCTGGTACGCAGTATTTT. Filled out from reference TRBV5-5 and TRBJ2-3, the complete variable domain reads DAGVTQSPTHLIKTRGQQVTLRCSPISGHKSVSWYQQVLGQGPQFIFQYYEKEERGRGNFPDRFSARQFPNYSSELNVNALLLGDSALYLCASSLDGSGTQYFGPGTRLTVL.